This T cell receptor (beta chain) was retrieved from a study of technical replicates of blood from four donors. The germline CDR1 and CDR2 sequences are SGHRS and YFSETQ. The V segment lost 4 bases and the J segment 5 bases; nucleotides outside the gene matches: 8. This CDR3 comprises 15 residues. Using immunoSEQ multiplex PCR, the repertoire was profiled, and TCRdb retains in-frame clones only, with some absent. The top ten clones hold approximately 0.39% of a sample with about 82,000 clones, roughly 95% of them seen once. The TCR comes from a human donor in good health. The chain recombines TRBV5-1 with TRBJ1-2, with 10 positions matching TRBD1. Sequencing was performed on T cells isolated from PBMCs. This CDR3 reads CASSPRQGAGYGYTF. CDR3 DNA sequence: TGCGCCAGCAGCCCCCGACAGGGGGCTGGTTATGGCTACACCTTC.